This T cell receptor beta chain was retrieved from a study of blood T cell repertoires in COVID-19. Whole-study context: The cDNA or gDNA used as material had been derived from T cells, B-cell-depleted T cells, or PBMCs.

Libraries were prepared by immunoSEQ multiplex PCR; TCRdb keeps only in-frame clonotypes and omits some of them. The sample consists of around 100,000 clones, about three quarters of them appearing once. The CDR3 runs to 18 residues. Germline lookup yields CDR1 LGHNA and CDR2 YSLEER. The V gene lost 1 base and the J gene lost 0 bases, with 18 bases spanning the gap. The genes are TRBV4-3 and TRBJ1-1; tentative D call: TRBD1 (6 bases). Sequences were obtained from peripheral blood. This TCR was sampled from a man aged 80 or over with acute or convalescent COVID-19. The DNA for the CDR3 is TGCGCCAGCAGCCAAGGTGTTGGGGGGGCAACTATGAACACTGAAGCTTTCTTT. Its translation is CASSQGVGGATMNTEAFF.